These 23 T cell receptor beta chains were all obtained from the same sample, sequenced in a study of monozygotic twins with inflammatory bowel disease. TCRdb re-called the 5' RACE reads; every CDR3 protein appears as one record, without DNA. This sample contains roughly 320,000 distinct CDR3 sequences. The source material was blood. All receptors come from a human donor with ulcerative colitis or Crohn's disease, or a healthy co-twin of an affected twin (not recorded which).

CDR3 residues: CASSPLGRTEAFF. This chain joins TRBV19 and TRBJ1-1; without DNA, the TCRdb call of TRBD1 cannot be checked. In germline, CDR1 is LNHDA, CDR2 SQIVND (reference sequence). The CDR3 covers 13 residues.

V is TRBV4-3 and J is TRBJ2-2; TCRdb designates TRBD1, a call that cannot be tested without DNA. CDR3 length: 15 residues. Per the germline V gene, CDR1 is LGHNA and CDR2 is YSLEER. Here the CDR3 reads CASSQGTGVAGELFF.

The chain combines TRBV11-3 with TRBJ1-1. CDR1 is SGHNT, CDR2 YENEEA, per germline. The CDR3 has 11 residues. This chain's CDR3 is CASSSLTEAFF.

The J gene is TRBJ2-3, the V gene TRBV23-1. TRBV23-1 counts as an open reading frame of uncertain function. CDR3 length: 15 amino acids. The CDR3 reads CASSQGCELSDTQYF.

This chain connects TRBV11-1 to TRBJ2-1; TCRdb designates TRBD2, a call that cannot be tested without DNA. Germline-derived CDR1 and CDR2 are SGHAT and FQDESV (reference sequence). This CDR3 is built from 19 residues. The CDR3 is CASSFTSAGLDRFPHEQFF.

The chain couples TRBV10-3 to TRBJ1-6; TCRdb's D gene call, TRBD1, goes unchecked for lack of DNA. Germline V gives CDR1 ENHRY, CDR2 SYGVKD. The CDR3 runs to 13 residues. This CDR3 is CAVRQGEGSPLHF.

The chain is built from TRBV20-1 and TRBJ2-1; as DNA is missing, the TRBD2 call by TCRdb cannot be tested. Germline V gene sequence: CDR1 DFQATT, CDR2 SNEGSKA (reference sequence). The CDR3 has 16 amino acids. CDR3 region: CSAITGTSGHANEQFF.

The V call is TRBV20-1, the J call TRBJ2-7; TCRdb indicates TRBD1, and absent DNA this call remains unverified. This CDR3 has 19 residues. Germline loops: CDR1 DFQATT, CDR2 SNEGSKA (reference sequence). The CDR3 sequence is CSASTISGTQATISYEQYF.

The chain is built from TRBV6-5 and TRBJ2-3. The germline V gene encodes CDR1 MNHEY and CDR2 SVGAGI. The CDR3 is 14 residues long. The CDR3 region is CASSYGRRMDTQYF.

The genes are TRBV14 and TRBJ2-3; TCRdb's D call of TRBD2 is untestable without DNA. The germline CDR1 and CDR2 sequences are SGHDN and FVKESK. This CDR3 is 17 amino acids long. CDR3 amino acids: CASSHYSTGGMPDTQYF.

This chain connects TRBV2 to TRBJ2-1; lacking DNA, the TRBD2 call made by TCRdb goes unchecked. This CDR3 has 16 amino acids. Germline CDR1 reads SNHLY; CDR2 reads FYNNEI. The CDR3 reads CASTPGGREGLIEQFF. The whole variable domain, filled in from reference TRBV2 and TRBJ2-1, reads EPEVTQTPSHQVTQMGQEVILRCVPISNHLYFYWYRQILGQKVEFLVSFYNNEISEKSEIFDDQFSVERPDGSNFTLKIRSTKLEDSAMYFCASTPGGREGLIEQFFGPGTRLTVL.

The V and J genes are TRBV9 and TRBJ2-2; as DNA is missing, the TRBD1 call by TCRdb cannot be tested. Per germline, CDR1 SGDLS and CDR2 YYNGEE. The CDR3 totals 15 residues. The CDR3: CASSKGQGVSGELFF.

The chain uses TRBV20-1 and TRBJ1-4; the D call of TRBD1 rests on TCRdb alone, since no DNA is present to check it. The CDR3 totals 15 residues. Germline assignment: CDR1 DFQATT and CDR2 SNEGSKA (reference sequence). CDR3 loop: CSASPGEASNEKLFF.

The chain has TRBV20-1 and TRBJ2-1; TCRdb's D call, TRBD2, is unchecked because there is no DNA. The CDR3 is 16 amino acids. Germline CDR1 is DFQATT and CDR2 is SNEGSKA (reference sequence). Here the CDR3 reads CSATNWNSGGYNEQFF.

This chain uses TRBV7-9 with TRBJ1-5; TCRdb's D gene call, TRBD1, goes unchecked for lack of DNA. CDR1 is SEHNR and CDR2 is FQNEAQ in the germline V gene (reference sequence). The CDR3 length is 16 residues. The chain's CDR3 is CASSPGQGAPNQPQHF.

This CDR3 reads CATRRQGAGNEQFF. The chain joins TRBV24-1 to TRBJ2-1; lacking DNA, the TRBD1 call made by TCRdb goes unchecked. The CDR3 is 14 amino acids. Germline V gene sequence: CDR1 KGHDR, CDR2 SFDVKD.

The V call is TRBV28, the J call TRBJ1-2; with no DNA, the TCRdb D assignment of TRBD1 cannot be verified. The germline CDR1 and CDR2 sequences are MDHEN and SYDVKM. The CDR3 totals 13 residues. This chain's CDR3 is CASSFHRLHGYTF.

The CDR3 region is CASPGQGKLANYGYTF. J is TRBJ1-2 and V is TRBV2; lacking DNA, the TRBD1 call made by TCRdb goes unchecked. Germline V gene lookup returns CDR1 SNHLY and CDR2 FYNNEI. The CDR3 has 16 residues.

This rearrangement joins TRBV12-3 or TRBV12-4 to TRBJ2-1; TCRdb's assignment of TRBD1 cannot be checked, as there is no DNA. This CDR3 is built from 15 residues. CDR3 sequence reads: CASSPTGVTYNEQFF.

V and J are TRBV7-9 and TRBJ1-1; TCRdb lists TRBD1, though no DNA is available to test this call. The CDR3 has 14 amino acids. From germline, CDR1 is SEHNR and CDR2 FQNEAQ (reference sequence). The CDR3 region is CASSKDSQNTEAFF.

The CDR3 loop reads CSAHPGQSHEQYF. This chain uses TRBV20-1 with TRBJ2-7; TCRdb indicates TRBD1, and absent DNA this call remains unverified. Germline V gene data show CDR1 as DFQATT and CDR2 as SNEGSKA (reference sequence). The CDR3 runs to 13 residues.

The genes are TRBV11-2 and TRBJ2-6; TCRdb proposes TRBD1, but this gene call is untestable without DNA. CDR1 and CDR2 from the germline V gene are SGHAT and FQNNGV. The CDR3 runs 18 residues. The CDR3 loop reads CASSHRTGSGSGANVLTF.

This chain joins TRBV7-9 and TRBJ1-4. The V gene's germline CDR1 is SEHNR and CDR2 FQNEAQ (reference sequence). The CDR3 spans 14 residues. CDR3 sequence reads: CASSLLVGGEKLFF.